This is a list of T cell receptor beta chains from one sample in a study of blood T cell repertoires in COVID-19. Clones were sequenced by immunoSEQ multiplex PCR, and TCRdb holds only the in-frame ones, with some missing. The sample lists about 120,000 clones; around 86% were seen once. The specimen was peripheral blood. The receptors were sampled from a woman in her sixties or seventies with acute or convalescent COVID-19. Each CDR3 is given with its conserved first and last residue. D genes are given only for firm matches. Clone size appears in some rows only: once, few, many, or a class for an expanded clone.

>TRBV10-3|TRBD2|TRBJ2-2|-
CAISGEGSDTGELFF
TGTGCCATCAGTGGGGAGGGCAGCGACACCGGGGAGCTGTTTTTT
>TRBV6-5|-|TRBJ1-3|-
CASSYSGGGSGNTIYF
TGTGCCAGCAGTTACTCAGGCGGAGGCTCTGGAAACACCATATATTTT
>TRBV7-3|-|TRBJ2-2|-
CASSLAGLRTGELFF
TGTGCCAGCAGCTTAGCCGGGTTAAGGACCGGGGAGCTGTTTTTT
>TRBV5-1|TRBD1|TRBJ2-2|-
CASSSWTGGSNTGELFF
TGCGCCAGCAGCTCTTGGACAGGGGGCTCCAACACCGGGGAGCTGTTTTTT
>TRBV7-7|TRBD2|TRBJ2-1|-
CASSHGRGPYNEQFF
TGTGCCAGCAGTCACGGGAGGGGACCGTACAATGAGCAGTTCTTC
>TRBV7-8|TRBD1|TRBJ1-3|-
CASSIRDGRGLGSGNTIYF
TGTGCCAGCAGTATACGGGATGGCAGGGGGTTGGGATCTGGAAACACCATATATTTT
>TRBV11-3|TRBD1|TRBJ1-2|-
CASSPSTGGAGYGYTF
TGTGCCAGCAGCCCATCAACAGGGGGCGCCGGCTATGGCTACACCTTC
>TRBV5-1|-|TRBJ1-6|-
CASSLGGRSSPLHF
TGCGCCAGCAGCTTGGGGGGCCGGAGTTCACCCCTCCACTTT
>TRBV19|-|TRBJ1-5|few
CASSIDPRIRWSNQPQHF
TGTGCCAGTAGTATAGATCCGAGGATCCGCTGGAGCAATCAGCCCCAGCATTTT
>TRBV18|TRBD1|TRBJ1-5|-
CASSQRQGLNQPQHF
TGTGCCAGCTCTCAGAGACAGGGCTTGAATCAGCCCCAGCATTTT
>TRBV6-4|-|TRBJ2-1|-
CASRAPGGRGEQFF
TGTGCCAGCAGGGCACCGGGGGGCCGGGGTGAGCAGTTCTTC
>TRBV7-2|-|TRBJ2-3|-
CASGSTLTDTQYF
TGTGCCAGCGGCAGTACCCTCACAGATACGCAGTATTTT
>TRBV5-1|-|TRBJ2-2|-
CASSSNMDRSTGELFF
TGCGCCAGCAGTTCCAACATGGACAGAAGCACCGGGGAGCTGTTTTTT
>TRBV24-1|TRBD1|TRBJ2-7|few
CATSDPTGAGEQYF
TGTGCCACCAGTGACCCGACAGGGGCAGGCGAGCAGTACTTC
>TRBV11-2|TRBD2|TRBJ2-7|-
CASSPEGLAYTYEQYF
TGTGCCAGCAGCCCTGAGGGACTAGCATATACCTACGAGCAGTACTTC
>TRBV6-5|-|TRBJ1-2|few
CASSYRGDGYTF
TGTGCCAGCAGTTACCGAGGTGATGGCTACACCTTC
>TRBV6-4|TRBD2|TRBJ2-1|-
CASSGLAGGRGEQFF
TGTGCCAGCAGTGGACTAGCGGGGGGGCGCGGTGAGCAGTTCTTC
>TRBV5-1|-|TRBJ2-7|-
CASSLGQVTYEQYF
TGCGCCAGCAGCTTGGGACAGGTTACCTACGAGCAGTACTTC
>TRBV6-5|-|TRBJ1-6|-
CASRRAFGSSPLHF
TGTGCCAGCAGGCGCGCGTTTGGGAGTTCACCCCTCCACTTT
>TRBV19|TRBD2|TRBJ2-2|-
CASSIGLAVTGELFF
TGTGCCAGTAGTATCGGACTAGCGGTGACCGGGGAGCTGTTTTTT
>TRBV9|-|TRBJ1-5|once
CASSPQENNQPQHF
TGTGCCAGCAGCCCACAGGAGAACAATCAGCCCCAGCATTTT
>TRBV11-2|TRBD1|TRBJ2-6|-
CASRPREGGLKSGANVLTF
TGTGCCAGCAGACCTCGGGAAGGGGGCCTTAAATCTGGGGCCAACGTCCTGACTTTC
>TRBV18|TRBD1|TRBJ1-1|-
CASSRTQGTTEAFF
TGTGCCAGCTCACGAACACAGGGGACGACTGAAGCTTTCTTT
>TRBV7-9|-|TRBJ1-1|-
CASSRQMNTEAFF
TGTGCCAGCAGTCGACAGATGAACACTGAAGCTTTCTTT
>TRBV19|TRBD1|TRBJ1-2|once
CASIGTGYHGYTF
TGTGCCAGTATCGGGACAGGGTATCATGGCTACACCTTC
>TRBV25-1|TRBD1|TRBJ2-7|-
CASEQGAIYEQYF
TGTGCCAGTGAACAGGGGGCTATTTACGAGCAGTACTTC
>TRBV5-5|TRBD1|TRBJ1-5|once
CASSLSLGQHNQPQHF
TGTGCCAGCAGCCTGTCGCTGGGACAGCACAATCAGCCCCAGCATTTT